This entry concerns a single T cell receptor (beta chain). No antigen is known for it. The CDR3 runs 15 residues. Trimming took 4 bases from V and 4 from J; bases not matched to a gene: 9. CDR1 is SGHTA and CDR2 is FQGNSA in the germline V gene. This entry comes from a study of identical twins. Regarding the study as a whole: For monozygotic twins, models underestimated out-of-frame TCR alpha sharing. Invariant MAIT and iNKT cells may have partly biased zero-insertion analyses.

Template switching created a universal primer site, and the cDNA included unique molecular identifiers. TCRdb passed the 5' RACE reads through MiXCR, listing each CDR3 protein once. The table has 350,000 to 450,000 distinct CDR3 sequences, 18% seen once. This chain joins TRBV7-2 and TRBJ1-2; 7 positions agree with TRBD1. Material: naive T cells sorted from blood. The TCR comes from a man aged 50 or older in good health. This chain's CDR3 is CASSSITQGRYGYTF. In DNA form, the CDR3 reads TGTGCCAGCAGCTCTATAACACAGGGGCGCTATGGCTACACCTTC.